The rows below give T cell receptor beta chains drawn from one sample of a study of T cell responses to AZD1222 COVID-19 vaccine. The protocol was immunoSEQ multiplex PCR, while the TCRdb copy is restricted to in-frame clones and leaves out a portion. There are about 98,000 clones in the sample; roughly 86% occur only once, and less than 6% lies in the top ten. This specimen consisted of peripheral blood, obtained on day 0 of AZD1222 vaccination. Receptors originate from an adult in good health. Each CDR3 is given with its conserved first and last residue. D genes are given only for firm matches. Part of the rows lack a size; the others show once, few, many or a class for expanded clones.

d_gene	v_gene	j_gene	abundance	CDR3nt	CDR3aa
TRBD1	TRBV5-1	TRBJ2-5	-	TGCGCCAGCAGCTTGGACAGGGGGCGGCAAGAGACCCAGTACTTC	CASSLDRGRQETQYF
TRBD1	TRBV19	TRBJ2-3	-	TGTGCCAGTAGTAACCACGGACAGGGGGCGAAAACAGATACGCAGTATTTT	CASSNHGQGAKTDTQYF
-	TRBV5-6	TRBJ2-1	-	TGTGCCAGCAGCTTGGGGCTATACGAGCAGTTCTTC	CASSLGLYEQFF
TRBD2	TRBV27	TRBJ2-3	-	TGTGCCAGCAGTCCACGGACTAGCGGGAGAAATACGCAGTATTTT	CASSPRTSGRNTQYF
-	TRBV7-3	TRBJ2-1	few	TGTGCCAGCAGCTTAGGAGTGAGCTCCTACAATGAGCAGTTCTTC	CASSLGVSSYNEQFF
-	TRBV19	TRBJ1-5	-	TGTGCCAGTACCCCAGGGCCCTCTAACCAGCCCCAGCATTTT	CASTPGPSNQPQHF
-	TRBV19	TRBJ1-1	-	TGTGCCAGTACGAGGGGACCTGAAGCTTTCTTT	CASTRGPEAFF
-	TRBV4-3	TRBJ1-2	-	TGCGCCAGCAGTCACAGGGAAAGCTCCTATGGCTACACCTTC	CASSHRESSYGYTF
TRBD1	TRBV27	TRBJ2-7	once	TGTGCCAGCAGTCCCTGGGACAGGGAGTTAGACGAGCAGTACTTC	CASSPWDRELDEQYF
TRBD1	TRBV9	TRBJ1-1	-	TGTGCCAGCAGCGTAGACCCGGGACAGGGTTCCAACACTGAAGCTTTCTTT	CASSVDPGQGSNTEAFF
-	TRBV7-9	TRBJ1-6	-	TGTGCCAGCATCAGAGGTTCCAGGAATTCACCCCTCCACTTT	CASIRGSRNSPLHF
TRBD2	TRBV5-6	TRBJ2-5	-	TGTGCCAGCAGCTTGTTCGCGGGAGTAGAGACCCAGTACTTC	CASSLFAGVETQYF
TRBD1	TRBV7-3	TRBJ2-7	-	TGTGCCAGCGCCCTTTCCGGACAGGGAACCTACGAGCAGTACTTC	CASALSGQGTYEQYF
TRBD1	TRBV2	TRBJ1-4	-	TGTGCCAGCGGGGGCACACAGGGGCCGGCGGCTAATGAAAAACTGTTTTTT	CASGGTQGPAANEKLFF
-	TRBV5-1	TRBJ1-4	-	TGCGCCAGCAGCCTGAGCGGGACTAATGAAAAACTGTTTTTT	CASSLSGTNEKLFF
TRBD1	TRBV10-3	TRBJ1-6	-	TGTGCCATCAGTGAGATTGGGGACAGCTCCTATAATTCACCCCTCCACTTT	CAISEIGDSSYNSPLHF
-	TRBV9	TRBJ1-1	-	TGTGCCAGCACCCTTTTTGATCAGGTGAACACTGAAGCTTTCTTT	CASTLFDQVNTEAFF
-	TRBV5-1	TRBJ2-2	-	TGCGCCAGCAGCTTGGTGGCAGGGTTGGGAAGCACCGGGGAGCTGTTTTTT	CASSLVAGLGSTGELFF
TRBD2	TRBV3-1/TRBV3-2	TRBJ2-6	-	TGTGCCAGCAGCCAAGGGCAGCGGGAGGGCCTTGGGGCCAACGTCCTGACTTTC	CASSQGQREGLGANVLTF
-	TRBV12-3/TRBV12-4	TRBJ1-2	few	TGTGCCAGCAGTTTTGCCCGGGACTATGGCTACACCTTC	CASSFARDYGYTF
-	TRBV28	TRBJ1-2	-	TGTGCCAGTGGTGACACATACTATGGCTACACCTTC	CASGDTYYGYTF
TRBD2	TRBV7-3	TRBJ2-1	-	TGTGCCAGCAGCTCTCCCACTAGCGGGGTTGAGGATGAGCAGTTCTTC	CASSSPTSGVEDEQFF
-	TRBV7-9	TRBJ2-7	-	TGTGCCAGCAGCTTAGTGGGGGACGGGGGGCCCGACGAGCAGTACTTC	CASSLVGDGGPDEQYF
-	TRBV5-4	TRBJ2-2	-	TGTGCCAGCAGCTTGGCTCAGGCGGGCACCGGGGAGCTGTTTTTT	CASSLAQAGTGELFF
-	TRBV14	TRBJ1-6	-	TGTGCCAGCAGCCAAGAATTCAGCTGGTCCTATAATTCACCCCTCCACTTT	CASSQEFSWSYNSPLHF
TRBD1	TRBV11-2	TRBJ2-1	few	TGTGCCAGCAGGCCTCCTGGGACAGCACCCTACAATGAGCAGTTCTTC	CASRPPGTAPYNEQFF
-	TRBV29-1	TRBJ1-2	-	TGCAGCACCTGGAAGGGGGGAGCGGGTGGCTACACCTTC	CSTWKGGAGGYTF
-	TRBV25-1	TRBJ2-6	once	TGTGCCAGCAGTAGGAGGGCCGGGCCTGGGGCCAACGTCCTGACTTTC	CASSRRAGPGANVLTF
-	TRBV28	TRBJ2-1	-	TGTGCCAGCACCTCGTCGAGGAGGGGTGAGCAGTTCTTC	CASTSSRRGEQFF
-	TRBV5-6	TRBJ2-3	-	TGTGCCAGCAGCGGGAATCCAAGGCCAGGGACAGATACGCAGTATTTT	CASSGNPRPGTDTQYF
-	TRBV28	TRBJ2-7	-	TGTGCCAGCAGTATTCCCGCCCGGTACGAGCAGTACTTC	CASSIPARYEQYF
TRBD1	TRBV30	TRBJ2-7	-	TGTGCCTGGGGGTGGGACAGGGTATCCTACGAGCAGTACTTC	CAWGWDRVSYEQYF
TRBD1	TRBV7-9	TRBJ1-5	-	TGTGCCAGCAGCTTGGGGACAGGGGGCTCGGAACAGCCCCAGCATTTT	CASSLGTGGSEQPQHF
-	TRBV6-1	TRBJ1-1	once	TGTGCCAGCAGTGCCAAATCGGGACCGCCGAACACTGAAGCTTTCTTT	CASSAKSGPPNTEAFF